Listed below are T cell receptor beta chains from one sample, sequenced in a study of OX40 agonist ivuxolimab in advanced cancers. Produced via immunoSEQ multiplex PCR; TCRdb's table is partial and in-frame only. The data hold nearly 45,000 clones, with about 90% observed a single time. The sample consisted of CD4+ or CD8+ T cells sorted from blood, taken in a trial of the OX40 agonist ivuxolimab. The receptors derive from an adult with an advanced solid tumor such as melanoma, head and neck, liver or kidney cancer. The CDR3 runs from the conserved cysteine through the conserved F or W. Fields, in order: CDR3 DNA, CDR3 protein, clone size, J gene, D gene, V gene. D genes are given only for firm matches. Some rows mark clone size as missing; the rest say once, few, many or name a class of expanded clone.

cdr3_nt: TGTGCCAGCAGCCGGGGTGAGCAGTTCTTC
cdr3_aa: CASSRGEQFF
clone_size: -
j_call: TRBJ2-1
d_call: -
v_call: TRBV7-8

cdr3_nt: TGTGCCAGCAGCTTAGGACTAGTGCGGGCTAGCGAGCAGTACTTC
cdr3_aa: CASSLGLVRASEQYF
clone_size: -
j_call: TRBJ2-7
d_call: -
v_call: TRBV7-2

cdr3_nt: TGTGCCAGTAGCCTAACAGGGATCAATAGCAATCAGCCCCAGCATTTT
cdr3_aa: CASSLTGINSNQPQHF
clone_size: once
j_call: TRBJ1-5
d_call: -
v_call: TRBV19

cdr3_nt: TGTGCCAGCAGTGAAACAGGGACGAACGAGCAGTACTTC
cdr3_aa: CASSETGTNEQYF
clone_size: -
j_call: TRBJ2-7
d_call: -
v_call: TRBV25-1

cdr3_nt: TGTGCCACCTCGACAGGTGATTCACCCCTCCACTTT
cdr3_aa: CATSTGDSPLHF
clone_size: few
j_call: TRBJ1-6
d_call: -
v_call: TRBV6-5

cdr3_nt: TGCACCAGCAGCCAAGATGGTACTAGCGGGGCGGTCACAGATACGCAGTATTTT
cdr3_aa: CTSSQDGTSGAVTDTQYF
clone_size: -
j_call: TRBJ2-3
d_call: -
v_call: TRBV1

cdr3_nt: TGTGCCAGCAGCTTGGGGACAGGGATCAATCAGCCCCAGCATTTT
cdr3_aa: CASSLGTGINQPQHF
clone_size: -
j_call: TRBJ1-5
d_call: TRBD1
v_call: TRBV5-5

cdr3_nt: TGCGCCAGCAGTGGACTAGCGGGAGGCTCAGATACGCAGTATTTT
cdr3_aa: CASSGLAGGSDTQYF
clone_size: -
j_call: TRBJ2-3
d_call: TRBD2
v_call: TRBV10-1

cdr3_nt: TGTGCCAGTAGAGGGGTAGATCAGCCCCAGCATTTT
cdr3_aa: CASRGVDQPQHF
clone_size: -
j_call: TRBJ1-5
d_call: -
v_call: TRBV19

cdr3_nt: TGTGCCATCAGTGAGATGGACTATGAGCAGTTCTTC
cdr3_aa: CAISEMDYEQFF
clone_size: -
j_call: TRBJ2-1
d_call: -
v_call: TRBV10-3

cdr3_nt: TGTGCCACCAGGGGGACGGGCTACGAGCAGTACTTC
cdr3_aa: CATRGTGYEQYF
clone_size: -
j_call: TRBJ2-7
d_call: TRBD1
v_call: TRBV27

cdr3_nt: TGTGCCAGCCTCAGGGGAGGGACAGATACGCAGTATTTT
cdr3_aa: CASLRGGTDTQYF
clone_size: -
j_call: TRBJ2-3
d_call: -
v_call: TRBV2

cdr3_nt: TGTGCCTGGGGGAGACAGACTCTCTACGAGCAGTACTTC
cdr3_aa: CAWGRQTLYEQYF
clone_size: -
j_call: TRBJ2-7
d_call: -
v_call: TRBV30

cdr3_nt: TGTGCCAGCAGCTTTCTGGAGTCAGATACGCAGTATTTT
cdr3_aa: CASSFLESDTQYF
clone_size: -
j_call: TRBJ2-3
d_call: -
v_call: TRBV7-6

cdr3_nt: TGTGCCAGCAGAGTGAGATACTTTAGCACAGATACGCAGTATTTT
cdr3_aa: CASRVRYFSTDTQYF
clone_size: once
j_call: TRBJ2-3
d_call: -
v_call: TRBV6-5

cdr3_nt: TGTGCCAGCAGCTTAGCCGGGGAGCTGTTTTTT
cdr3_aa: CASSLAGELFF
clone_size: -
j_call: TRBJ2-2
d_call: -
v_call: TRBV7-2

cdr3_nt: TGCAGCGTTCGGCTGCCCGGGGAGCTGTTTTTT
cdr3_aa: CSVRLPGELFF
clone_size: -
j_call: TRBJ2-2
d_call: -
v_call: TRBV29-1

cdr3_nt: TGTGCCAGCAGTGAAGCGCTCCGGGGGGTAGTTGGAGAGACCCAGTACTTC
cdr3_aa: CASSEALRGVVGETQYF
clone_size: -
j_call: TRBJ2-5
d_call: TRBD2
v_call: TRBV6-1

cdr3_nt: TGTGCCAGTAGTGGACAGATCCGATTTGAAGCTTTCTTT
cdr3_aa: CASSGQIRFEAFF
clone_size: -
j_call: TRBJ1-1
d_call: -
v_call: TRBV19

cdr3_nt: TGCGCCAGCAGCTTGGGCGGGGGGCTCTACGAGCAGTACTTC
cdr3_aa: CASSLGGGLYEQYF
clone_size: -
j_call: TRBJ2-7
d_call: TRBD2
v_call: TRBV5-1

cdr3_nt: TGTGCCAGCAGCTTAGATCACAGACTCAATCAGCCCCAGCATTTT
cdr3_aa: CASSLDHRLNQPQHF
clone_size: few
j_call: TRBJ1-5
d_call: -
v_call: TRBV7-9

cdr3_nt: TGTGCCAGCAGCTCGCCCAGAGAGGGGGGACTGTTTTTT
cdr3_aa: CASSSPREGGLFF
clone_size: -
j_call: TRBJ1-4
d_call: -
v_call: TRBV7-2

cdr3_nt: TGCGCCAGCAGCTCAAAAACCCAATCCTCCTACGAGCAGTACTTC
cdr3_aa: CASSSKTQSSYEQYF
clone_size: once
j_call: TRBJ2-7
d_call: -
v_call: TRBV5-1

cdr3_nt: TGTGCCAGCAGTCCGGGACAGGTCCTCCAAGAGACCCAGTACTTC
cdr3_aa: CASSPGQVLQETQYF
clone_size: once
j_call: TRBJ2-5
d_call: TRBD1
v_call: TRBV9

cdr3_nt: TGTGCCAGCAGCCCGCGAGGGTCGGGGGGCGGTTATAGCAATCAGCCCCAGCATTTT
cdr3_aa: CASSPRGSGGGYSNQPQHF
clone_size: -
j_call: TRBJ1-5
d_call: -
v_call: TRBV5-5

cdr3_nt: TGTGCCATCACTACGGGCCAGGAAGTTTCCTCTGGAAACACCATATATTTT
cdr3_aa: CAITTGQEVSSGNTIYF
clone_size: -
j_call: TRBJ1-3
d_call: -
v_call: TRBV10-3

cdr3_nt: TGCGCCAGCAGCTTGGGTAGCGGGAGTTTTTCCTACAATGAGCAGTTCTTC
cdr3_aa: CASSLGSGSFSYNEQFF
clone_size: -
j_call: TRBJ2-1
d_call: TRBD2
v_call: TRBV5-1

cdr3_nt: TGTGCCAGCAGCGTTCAGGGGATGGATGAAAAACTGTTTTTT
cdr3_aa: CASSVQGMDEKLFF
clone_size: -
j_call: TRBJ1-4
d_call: -
v_call: TRBV2

cdr3_nt: TGTGCCAGCAGCATTATTTCCCTCGGGGAGCTGTTTTTT
cdr3_aa: CASSIISLGELFF
clone_size: -
j_call: TRBJ2-2
d_call: -
v_call: TRBV7-2

cdr3_nt: TGTGCCAGCAGATTTGAGACAGGGGGAGGAAACACCATATATTTT
cdr3_aa: CASRFETGGGNTIYF
clone_size: -
j_call: TRBJ1-3
d_call: TRBD1
v_call: TRBV7-9

cdr3_nt: TGTGCCAGCAGTTACCAGGCGGGCCTCTACAATGAGCAGTTCTTC
cdr3_aa: CASSYQAGLYNEQFF
clone_size: -
j_call: TRBJ2-1
d_call: -
v_call: TRBV27

cdr3_nt: TGTGCCAGCAGTGAAGTTGGTAGCGGGAGTCCTTCGACCCAGTACTTC
cdr3_aa: CASSEVGSGSPSTQYF
clone_size: -
j_call: TRBJ2-5
d_call: TRBD2
v_call: TRBV6-1

cdr3_nt: TGTGCCAGCAGTGCTGGAAGCTCCTACGAGCAGTACTTC
cdr3_aa: CASSAGSSYEQYF
clone_size: -
j_call: TRBJ2-7
d_call: -
v_call: TRBV2